These T cell receptor beta chains were read from a single sample in a study of blood T cell repertoires in COVID-19. Using immunoSEQ multiplex PCR, the repertoire was profiled, and TCRdb retains in-frame clones only, with some absent. The table records around 120,000 clones, over 70% of them present only once. What was sequenced was peripheral blood. The receptor set was obtained from a man aged 65 to 85 with acute or convalescent COVID-19. Both conserved end residues are part of each CDR3. A D gene is named only where the DNA matches it firmly. Clone size appears in some rows only: once, few, many, or a class for an expanded clone.

D gene | clone size | J gene | V gene | CDR3 DNA | CDR3 protein
TRBD2 | - | TRBJ2-7 | TRBV18 | TGTGCCAGCTCACAAACTAGCGGGGGGGCCTCCTACGAGCAGTACTTC | CASSQTSGGASYEQYF
- | - | TRBJ2-5 | TRBV5-4 | TGTGCCAGCACCATACAGGGCCAAGAGACCCAGTACTTC | CASTIQGQETQYF
TRBD2 | - | TRBJ2-1 | TRBV7-3 | TGTGCCAGCAGCTTAAGGTCCTCGGTAGCGGGGGGGCCTTTTGAGCAGTTCTTC | CASSLRSSVAGGPFEQFF
- | - | TRBJ1-2 | TRBV3-1/TRBV3-2 | TGTGCCAGCAGCCAAGATACAGGCTCCTATGGCTACACCTTC | CASSQDTGSYGYTF
TRBD1 | - | TRBJ1-2 | TRBV5-6 | TGTGCCAGCAGCTTGGCCCCACAGGGGGGCTATGGCTACACCTTC | CASSLAPQGGYGYTF
- | few | TRBJ1-3 | TRBV18 | TGTGCCAGCTCACCGCTAACGGGGAGAGGTTCAGTCGGAAACACCATATATTTT | CASSPLTGRGSVGNTIYF
TRBD1 | - | TRBJ2-5 | TRBV5-4 | TGTGCCAGCAGCGCGGGACAGGGTCAAGAGACCCAGTACTTC | CASSAGQGQETQYF
- | - | TRBJ2-4 | TRBV12-2 | TGTGCAAGTCGCCTCCGGGGGGGCAGCAAAAACATTCAGTACTTC | CASRLRGGSKNIQYF
- | - | TRBJ1-4 | TRBV19 | TGTGCCAGTAGTATAGTGGCAGGGCCCGTAAGGGGTGAAAAACTGTTTTTT | CASSIVAGPVRGEKLFF
- | - | TRBJ1-4 | TRBV6-2/TRBV6-3 | TGTGCCAGCAGTACCGACAGATGGGAGGCCAATGAAAAACTGTTTTTT | CASSTDRWEANEKLFF
TRBD1 | - | TRBJ1-4 | TRBV5-4 | TGTGCCAGCAGCTTCGACAGGGGGGAGAGGGAAAAACTGTTTTTT | CASSFDRGEREKLFF
TRBD2 | - | TRBJ2-3 | TRBV6-1 | TGTGCCAGCAGTGAACCAGCGGGGGGTGGGACAGATACGCAGTATTTT | CASSEPAGGGTDTQYF
TRBD1 | - | TRBJ1-2 | TRBV6-1 | TGTGCCAGCAGTGGAGCCCGGGACAGGGGGTCAGGCGGCTACACCTTC | CASSGARDRGSGGYTF
TRBD1 | - | TRBJ1-1 | TRBV7-9 | TGTGCCAGCAGCTCGGGACAGGGCATGAACACTGAAGCTTTCTTT | CASSSGQGMNTEAFF
- | - | TRBJ1-5 | TRBV11-2 | TGTGCCAGCAGCTTCGGGGACTTGGGGAATCAGCCCCAGCATTTT | CASSFGDLGNQPQHF
TRBD2 | - | TRBJ2-2 | TRBV30 | TGTGCCTGGAGGGGACTAGCGGCGAACACCGGGGAGCTGTTTTTT | CAWRGLAANTGELFF
TRBD1 | few | TRBJ2-2 | TRBV3-1/TRBV3-2 | TGTGCCAGCAGCCAAGGTGGCAGGGGGCTGCCCGGGGAGCTGTTTTTT | CASSQGGRGLPGELFF
TRBD2 | - | TRBJ2-3 | TRBV18 | TGTGCCAGCTCAATAGCGGGGGGCACAGATACGCAGTATTTT | CASSIAGGTDTQYF
- | - | TRBJ2-5 | TRBV7-2 | TGTGCCAGCACCCTGGGCGGGGGCCTGGAGACCCAGTACTTC | CASTLGGGLETQYF
TRBD1 | few | TRBJ1-3 | TRBV18 | TGTGCCAGCTCACCCACCATACAAACCAAACAGGGGGCTGGAAACACCATATATTTT | CASSPTIQTKQGAGNTIYF
- | - | TRBJ1-1 | TRBV7-3 | TGTGCCAGCAGCTCGGGACGAGGAGGGGATGGCACTGAAGCTTTCTTT | CASSSGRGGDGTEAFF
TRBD1 | few | TRBJ1-1 | TRBV7-9 | TGTGCCAGCAGCCAATTACCGGGACAGATGAACACTGAAGCTTTCTTT | CASSQLPGQMNTEAFF
- | - | TRBJ1-1 | TRBV6-2/TRBV6-3 | TGTGCCAGCAGCTCGGCGGGCAGGGGTTTGAACACTGAAGCTTTCTTT | CASSSAGRGLNTEAFF
- | many | TRBJ2-5 | TRBV14 | TGTGCCAGCAGCCAAGATCCAAACAGGGAAGAGACCCAGTACTTC | CASSQDPNREETQYF
- | - | TRBJ2-3 | TRBV7-9 | TGTGCCAGCCGCCCCGGCAGGGGTAGCACAGATACGCAGTATTTT | CASRPGRGSTDTQYF
- | - | TRBJ1-5 | TRBV5-5 | TGTGCCAGCAGCTTGGGACAGGACTCTAGCAATCAGCCCCAGCATTTT | CASSLGQDSSNQPQHF
- | - | TRBJ1-2 | TRBV5-6 | TGTGCCAGCAGCAGCAGGGACTATGGCTACACCTTC | CASSSRDYGYTF